Shown below are 2 T cell receptor beta chains from a single sample sequenced in a study of cytomegalovirus exposure and HLA in healthy donors (dated by TCRdb to the late 2010s). Libraries were constructed by the immunoSEQ multiplex PCR assay. For the multiplex PCR, a mixture combining 60 forward primers for TCR Vbeta segments and 13 reverse primers for TCR Jbeta segments was used. What TCRdb holds here is the immuneACCESS table cut down to in-frame rearrangements. Part of the clones is not present; checked against another copy, under half of the missing clones reflect an unresolved V gene, and the others are unexplained. The sample data list about 170,000 clones, and approximately 79% of these were observed just once. The ten most abundant clones make up about 2.5% of the sample. The sequenced material came from PBMCs. The receptors were gathered from a male donor in good health and CMV-seronegative.

The V gene is TRBV5-8, the J gene TRBJ2-1; the D gene is possibly TRBD2 (6 bases). V lost 4 bases and J lost 2, with 13 bases in between. Germline V gene lookup returns CDR1 SGHTS and CDR2 YDEGEE. The CDR3 spans 15 residues. The CDR3 coding sequence is TGTGCCAGCAGCGAAGCGGGTTATGCCTACAATGAGCAGTTCTTC. Translating it yields CASSEAGYAYNEQFF.

This clone was recorded once. V is TRBV27 and J is TRBJ2-1; 9 bases align to TRBD2. CDR1 MNHEY and CDR2 SMNVEV come from the germline V gene (reference sequence). J lost 4 bases, V lost 6 bases, and 4 bases had no gene match. The CDR3 has 14 residues. The CDR3 nucleotides read TGTGCCAGCAGGATTAGCGGGGGTTACAATGAGCAGTTCTTC. Translation: CASRISGGYNEQFF.